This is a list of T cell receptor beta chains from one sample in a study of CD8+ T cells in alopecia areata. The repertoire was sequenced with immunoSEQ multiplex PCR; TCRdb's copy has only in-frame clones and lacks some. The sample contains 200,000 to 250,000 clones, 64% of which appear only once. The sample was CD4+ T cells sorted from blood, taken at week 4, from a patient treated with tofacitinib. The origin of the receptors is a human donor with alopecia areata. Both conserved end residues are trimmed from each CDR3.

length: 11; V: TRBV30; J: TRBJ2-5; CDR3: ASTLQGQETQY
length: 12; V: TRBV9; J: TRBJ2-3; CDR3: ASSRDPDTDTQY
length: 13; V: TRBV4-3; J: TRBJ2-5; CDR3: ASSLAGGIQETQY
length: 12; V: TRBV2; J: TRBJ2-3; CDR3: ASGGASPESAQY
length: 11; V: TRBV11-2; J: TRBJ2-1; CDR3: ASSLGLSNEQF
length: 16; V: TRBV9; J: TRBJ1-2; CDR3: ASSAERAPGQPNYGYT
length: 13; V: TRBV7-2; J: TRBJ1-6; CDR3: ASALGRGDNSPLH
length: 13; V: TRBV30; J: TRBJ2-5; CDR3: AWGKRGGHVETQY
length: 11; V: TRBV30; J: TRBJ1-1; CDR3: AWSQTVGKEAF
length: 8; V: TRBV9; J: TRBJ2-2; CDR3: ATDTGELF
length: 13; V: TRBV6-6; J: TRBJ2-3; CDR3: ASTRLAGGTDTQY
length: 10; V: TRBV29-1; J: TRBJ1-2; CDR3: SVARTDYGYT
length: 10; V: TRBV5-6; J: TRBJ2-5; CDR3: ASSLGGQAQY
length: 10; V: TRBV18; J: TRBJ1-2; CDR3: ASSPGEHGYT
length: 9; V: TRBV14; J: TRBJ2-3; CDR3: ASSHFGTQY
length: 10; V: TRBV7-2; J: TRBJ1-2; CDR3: ASTRATQGYT
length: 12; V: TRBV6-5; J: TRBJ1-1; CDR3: ASSDRGLNTEAF
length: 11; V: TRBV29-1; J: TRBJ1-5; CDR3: SVSGGPNQPQH
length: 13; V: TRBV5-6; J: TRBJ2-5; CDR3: ASSKRTGGVQTQY
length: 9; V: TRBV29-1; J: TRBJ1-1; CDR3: SVERHPEAF
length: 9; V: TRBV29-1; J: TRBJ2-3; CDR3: SVRLAGAQY
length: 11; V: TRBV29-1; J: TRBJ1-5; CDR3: SVGSNSNQPQH
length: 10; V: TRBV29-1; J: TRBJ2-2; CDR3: SARKGSGELF
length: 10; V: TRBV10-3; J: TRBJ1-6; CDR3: AISGRNSPLH
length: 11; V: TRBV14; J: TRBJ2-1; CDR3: ASSQVEGGEQF
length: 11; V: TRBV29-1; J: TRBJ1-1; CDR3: SAGGQLNRRAF
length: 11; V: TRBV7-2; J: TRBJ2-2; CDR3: ASNVRRTGELF
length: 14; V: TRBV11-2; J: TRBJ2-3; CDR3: ASSSLAGGLTDTQY
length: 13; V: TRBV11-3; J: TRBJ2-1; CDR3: ASSLVLAGGHEQF
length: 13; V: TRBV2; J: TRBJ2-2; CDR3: ASSVSGMNTGELF
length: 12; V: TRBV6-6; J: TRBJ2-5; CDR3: ASSYVTGQETQY
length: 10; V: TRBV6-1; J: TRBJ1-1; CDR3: ASRPGWAEAF
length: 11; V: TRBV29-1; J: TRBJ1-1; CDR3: SVRGQANTEAF
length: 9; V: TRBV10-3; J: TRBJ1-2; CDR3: AIMGGYGYT
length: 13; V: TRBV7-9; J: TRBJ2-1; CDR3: ASSFSRAFYNEQF